A selection of T cell receptor beta chains follows, all from one sample in a study of OX40 agonist ivuxolimab in advanced cancers. Sequencing was performed with immunoSEQ multiplex PCR; in TCRdb, only in-frame clones are kept and a portion is missing. This table holds under 25,000 clones, around four fifths found once. Sample: CD4+ or CD8+ T cells sorted from blood, taken in a trial of the OX40 agonist ivuxolimab. The source is an adult with an advanced solid tumor such as melanoma, head and neck, liver or kidney cancer. Each CDR3 is given with its conserved first and last residue. A D gene is named only where the DNA matches it firmly. Not all rows give a size; the values are once, few, many and, for expanded clones, a class.

j_gene | abundance | v_gene | d_gene | CDR3nt | CDR3aa
TRBJ2-2 | few | TRBV11-3 | - | TGTGCCAGCAGCCAGGTGAACACCGGGGAGCTGTTTTTT | CASSQVNTGELFF
TRBJ1-5 | - | TRBV28 | - | TGTGCCAGCAGTTTTCGCTTGGGTCAGCCCCAGCATTTT | CASSFRLGQPQHF
TRBJ1-2 | - | TRBV7-9 | TRBD1 | TGTGCCAGCAGCTTGACAGGGGGGAATGGCTACACCTTC | CASSLTGGNGYTF
TRBJ2-3 | - | TRBV30 | TRBD2 | TGTGCCTGGTGTCCTAGCGGGACGACAGATACGCAGTATTTT | CAWCPSGTTDTQYF
TRBJ1-1 | - | TRBV21-1 | - | TGTGCCAGCAGCAAAAGGGGGGAGGGATTCATGAACACTGAAGCTTTCTTT | CASSKRGEGFMNTEAFF
TRBJ2-7 | - | TRBV4-1 | TRBD1 | TGCGCCAGCAGCCAATCCGGGACAGGCTTGTACGAGCAGTACTTC | CASSQSGTGLYEQYF
TRBJ1-5 | once | TRBV9 | TRBD1 | TGTGCCAGCAGCGTAGACCCAGGGGGGAATCAGCCCCAGCATTTT | CASSVDPGGNQPQHF
TRBJ1-4 | - | TRBV5-5 | - | TGTGCCAGCAGCTTGGTACGGGCAGGGCCTAATGAAAAACTGTTTTTT | CASSLVRAGPNEKLFF
TRBJ2-2 | - | TRBV7-2 | - | TGTGCCAGCAGGGGAGGGGGGAACACCGGGGAGCTGTTTTTT | CASRGGGNTGELFF
TRBJ1-4 | - | TRBV27 | - | TGTGCCAGCAGTTCGGACTACTGGGATGAAAAACTGTTTTTT | CASSSDYWDEKLFF
TRBJ1-1 | - | TRBV2 | TRBD1 | TGTGCCAGCAGTGTCGCCGGGACAGATAACACTGAAGCTTTCTTT | CASSVAGTDNTEAFF
TRBJ2-5 | once | TRBV19 | - | TGTGCCAGTACCCCCTGGGGCAGGGGCGGAGGAGAGACCCAGTACTTC | CASTPWGRGGGETQYF
TRBJ2-4 | - | TRBV6-5 | - | TGTGCCAGCAGTTACTCGGGGCAGAAAAACATTCAGTACTTC | CASSYSGQKNIQYF
TRBJ2-3 | - | TRBV6-5 | - | TGTGCCAGCAGTTTACGGGGGATCGGCACAGATACGCAGTATTTT | CASSLRGIGTDTQYF
TRBJ2-7 | - | TRBV5-6 | TRBD1 | TGTGCCAGCAGCCTGAGTCTAGGACAGGGTTGGTCCTACGAGCAGTACTTC | CASSLSLGQGWSYEQYF
TRBJ2-2 | - | TRBV5-4 | - | TGTGCCAGCAGCCAACAGGGATTCGCCGGGGAGCTGTTTTTT | CASSQQGFAGELFF